Given below is one TCR beta chain in context. The data were taken from a study of control samples from healthy donors and cancer patients. TCRdb's copy holds only in-frame clones and misses some; the assay was immunoSEQ multiplex PCR. The repertoire holds 50,000 or so clones, with just over 85% as singletons. CDR3 length equals 14 residues. The germline CDR1 and CDR2 sequences are ENHRY and SYGVKD. The V gene end was trimmed by 7 bases and the J gene end by 4 bases; junction bases not matched to a gene: 9. This receptor was identified in a woman between 45 and 60 years old with lung cancer. Material: PBMCs. The chain joins TRBV10-3 to TRBJ2-5, with 7 bases lining up with TRBD1. As DNA, the CDR3 is TGTGCCATCAAGAACAGGGGAGAAGGAGAGACCCAGTACTTC. Residues: CAIKNRGEGETQYF.